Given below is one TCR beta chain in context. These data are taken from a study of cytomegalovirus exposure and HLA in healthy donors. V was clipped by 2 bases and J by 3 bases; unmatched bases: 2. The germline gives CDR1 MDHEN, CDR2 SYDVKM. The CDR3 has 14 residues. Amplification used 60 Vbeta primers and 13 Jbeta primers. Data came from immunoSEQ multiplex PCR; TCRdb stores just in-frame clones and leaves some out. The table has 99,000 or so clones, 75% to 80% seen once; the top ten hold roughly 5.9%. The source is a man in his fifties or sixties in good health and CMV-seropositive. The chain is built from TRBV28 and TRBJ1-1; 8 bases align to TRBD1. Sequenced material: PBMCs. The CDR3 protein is CASSLQGADTEAFF. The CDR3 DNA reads TGTGCCAGCAGTTTACAGGGGGCGGACACTGAAGCTTTCTTT.